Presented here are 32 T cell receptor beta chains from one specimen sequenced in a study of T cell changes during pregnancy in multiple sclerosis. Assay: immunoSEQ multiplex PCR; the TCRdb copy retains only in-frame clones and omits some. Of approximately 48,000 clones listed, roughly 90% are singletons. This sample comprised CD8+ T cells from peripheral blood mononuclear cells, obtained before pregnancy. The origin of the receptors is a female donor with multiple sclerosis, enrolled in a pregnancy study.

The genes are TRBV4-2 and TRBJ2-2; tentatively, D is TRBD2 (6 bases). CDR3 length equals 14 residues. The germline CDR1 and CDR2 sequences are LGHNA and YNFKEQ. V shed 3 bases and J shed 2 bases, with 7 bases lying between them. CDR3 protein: CASSQRGNTGELFF. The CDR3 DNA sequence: TGTGCCAGCAGCCAGCGGGGCAACACCGGGGAGCTGTTTTTT.

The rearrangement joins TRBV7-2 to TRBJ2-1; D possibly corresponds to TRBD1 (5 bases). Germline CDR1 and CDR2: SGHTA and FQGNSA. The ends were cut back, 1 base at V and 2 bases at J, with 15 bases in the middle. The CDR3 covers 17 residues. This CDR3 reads CASSLEDRGLPYNEQFF. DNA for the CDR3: TGTGCCAGCAGCTTAGAGGATAGGGGCCTACCCTACAATGAGCAGTTCTTC.

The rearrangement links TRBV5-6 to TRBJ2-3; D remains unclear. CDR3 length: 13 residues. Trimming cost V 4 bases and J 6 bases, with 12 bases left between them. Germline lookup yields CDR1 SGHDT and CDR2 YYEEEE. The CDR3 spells CASSQPSGDTQYF. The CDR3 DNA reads TGTGCCAGCAGCCAGCCCTCCGGGGATACGCAGTATTTT.

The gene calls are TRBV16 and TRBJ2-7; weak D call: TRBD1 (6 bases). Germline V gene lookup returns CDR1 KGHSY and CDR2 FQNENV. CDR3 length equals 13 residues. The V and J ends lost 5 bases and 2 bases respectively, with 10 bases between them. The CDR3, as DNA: TGTGCCAGCAGCGTCGGACAGACCTACGAGCAGTACTTC. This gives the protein CASSVGQTYEQYF.

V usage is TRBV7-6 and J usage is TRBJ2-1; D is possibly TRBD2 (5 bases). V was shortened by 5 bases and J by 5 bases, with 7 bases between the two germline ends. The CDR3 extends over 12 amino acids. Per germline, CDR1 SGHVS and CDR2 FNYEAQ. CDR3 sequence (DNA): TGTGCCAGCAGCCCCGGGGACAATGAGCAGTTCTTC. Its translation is CASSPGDNEQFF.

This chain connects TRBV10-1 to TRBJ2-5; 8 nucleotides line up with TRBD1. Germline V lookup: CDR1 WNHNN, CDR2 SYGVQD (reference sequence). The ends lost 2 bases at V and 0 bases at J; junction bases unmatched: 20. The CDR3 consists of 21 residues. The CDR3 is CASSERDRCLHPFPNQETQYF. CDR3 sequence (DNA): TGCGCCAGCAGTGAGCGGGACAGGTGTTTGCACCCCTTTCCCAACCAAGAGACCCAGTACTTC.

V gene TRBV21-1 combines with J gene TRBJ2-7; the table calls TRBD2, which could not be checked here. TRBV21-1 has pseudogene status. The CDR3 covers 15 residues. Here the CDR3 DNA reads TGTGCCAGCATCCATATTGCGGCTAGTGGTGACGAGCAGTACTTC. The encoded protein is CASIHIAASGDEQYF.

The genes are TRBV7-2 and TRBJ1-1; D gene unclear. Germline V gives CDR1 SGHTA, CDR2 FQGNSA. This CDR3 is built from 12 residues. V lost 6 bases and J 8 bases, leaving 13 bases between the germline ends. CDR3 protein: CASSPPPREAFF. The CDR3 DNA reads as TGTGCCAGCAGTCCGCCTCCCCGGGAAGCTTTCTTT.

In DNA form, the CDR3 reads TGTGCCAGCGGGACAGGGGGCGAAGGCTACACCTTC. Translating it yields CASGTGGEGYTF. V usage is TRBV27 and J usage is TRBJ1-2, with 12 nucleotides matching TRBD1. Germline CDR1 MNHEY, CDR2 SMNVEV (reference sequence). V lost 8 bases and J lost 8; bases outside the gene matches: 3. CDR3 size: 12 residues.

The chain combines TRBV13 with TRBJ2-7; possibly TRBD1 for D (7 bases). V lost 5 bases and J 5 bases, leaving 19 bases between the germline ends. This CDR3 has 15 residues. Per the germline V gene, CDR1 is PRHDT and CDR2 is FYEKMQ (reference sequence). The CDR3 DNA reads TGTGCCAGCAGCCCAAGGATACAGGGGAGGCACGAGCAGTACTTC. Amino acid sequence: CASSPRIQGRHEQYF.

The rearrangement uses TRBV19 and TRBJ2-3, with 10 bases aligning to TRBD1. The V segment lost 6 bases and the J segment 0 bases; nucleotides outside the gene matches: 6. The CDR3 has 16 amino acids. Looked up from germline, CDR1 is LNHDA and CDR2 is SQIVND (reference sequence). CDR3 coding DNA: TGTGCCAGTAGCGGGGACAGGGGATCTAGCACAGATACGCAGTATTTT. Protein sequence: CASSGDRGSSTDTQYF.

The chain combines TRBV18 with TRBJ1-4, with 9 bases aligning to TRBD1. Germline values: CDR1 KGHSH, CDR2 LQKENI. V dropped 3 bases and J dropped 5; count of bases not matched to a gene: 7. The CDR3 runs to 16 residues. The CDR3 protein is CASSPGQGFVNEKLFF. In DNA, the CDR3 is TGTGCCAGCTCACCGGGACAGGGTTTTGTAAATGAAAAACTGTTTTTT.

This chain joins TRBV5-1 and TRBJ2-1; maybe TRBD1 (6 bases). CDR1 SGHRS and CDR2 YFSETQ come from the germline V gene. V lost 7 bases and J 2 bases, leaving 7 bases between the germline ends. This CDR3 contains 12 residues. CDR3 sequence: CASYRAYNEQFF. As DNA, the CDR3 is TGCGCCAGCTACAGGGCCTACAATGAGCAGTTCTTC.

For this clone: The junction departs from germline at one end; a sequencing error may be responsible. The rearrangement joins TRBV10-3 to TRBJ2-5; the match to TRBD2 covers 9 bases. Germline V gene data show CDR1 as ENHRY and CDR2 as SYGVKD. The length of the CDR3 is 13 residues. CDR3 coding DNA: TGTGCCATTGCTAGCGGGGACCAAGAGAACCAGTACTTC. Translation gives CAIASGDQENQYF.

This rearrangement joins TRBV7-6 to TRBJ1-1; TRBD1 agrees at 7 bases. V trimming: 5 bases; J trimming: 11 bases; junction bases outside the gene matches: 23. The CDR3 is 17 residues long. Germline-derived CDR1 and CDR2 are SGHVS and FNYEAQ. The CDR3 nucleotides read TGTGCCAGCAGCCCCCCCTCGACAGGGTCCGCGGCACCTGGGGCTTTCTTT. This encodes CASSPPSTGSAAPGAFF.

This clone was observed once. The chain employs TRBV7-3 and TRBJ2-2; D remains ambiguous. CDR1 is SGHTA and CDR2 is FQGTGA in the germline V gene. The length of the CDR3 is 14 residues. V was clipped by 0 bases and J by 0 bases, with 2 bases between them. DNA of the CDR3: TGTGCCAGCAGCTTAACCGCGAACACCGGGGAGCTGTTTTTT. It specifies CASSLTANTGELFF.

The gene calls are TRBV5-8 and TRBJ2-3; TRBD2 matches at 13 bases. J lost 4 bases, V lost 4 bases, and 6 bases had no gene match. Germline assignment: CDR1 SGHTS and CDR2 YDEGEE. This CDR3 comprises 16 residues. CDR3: CASSPPGLAGSDTQYF. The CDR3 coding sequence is TGTGCCAGCAGCCCGCCGGGACTAGCGGGGTCAGATACGCAGTATTTT.

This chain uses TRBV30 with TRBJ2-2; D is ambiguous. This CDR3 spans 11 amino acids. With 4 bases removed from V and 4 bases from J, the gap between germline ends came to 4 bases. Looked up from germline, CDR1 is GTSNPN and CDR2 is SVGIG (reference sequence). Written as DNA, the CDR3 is TGTGCCTGGACTTCCACCGGGGAGCTGTTTTTT. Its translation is CAWTSTGELFF.

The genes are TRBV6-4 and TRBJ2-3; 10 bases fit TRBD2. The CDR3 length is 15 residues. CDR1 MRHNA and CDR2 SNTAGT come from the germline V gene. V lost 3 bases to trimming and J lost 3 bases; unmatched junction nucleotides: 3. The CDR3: CASSDLAGATDTQYF. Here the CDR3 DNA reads TGTGCCAGCAGTGATCTAGCGGGGGCGACAGATACGCAGTATTTT.

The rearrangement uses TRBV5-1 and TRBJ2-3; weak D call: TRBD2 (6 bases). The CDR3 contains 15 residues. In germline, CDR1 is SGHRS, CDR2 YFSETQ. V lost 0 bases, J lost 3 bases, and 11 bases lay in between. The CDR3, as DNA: TGCGCCAGCAGCTTGGTCGGGGGTAGTACAGATACGCAGTATTTT. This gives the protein CASSLVGGSTDTQYF.

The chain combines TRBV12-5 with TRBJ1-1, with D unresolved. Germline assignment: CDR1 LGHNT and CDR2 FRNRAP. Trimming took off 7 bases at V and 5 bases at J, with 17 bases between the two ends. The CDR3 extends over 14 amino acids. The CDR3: CASASPTGLTEAFF. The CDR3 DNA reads TGTGCTAGTGCCTCCCCGACGGGATTGACTGAAGCTTTCTTT.

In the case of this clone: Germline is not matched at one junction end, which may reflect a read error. CDR3 loop: CASSYATDAIDF. In DNA form, the CDR3 reads TGTGCCAGCAGTTACGCGACAGATGCCATAGACTTT. The V and J genes are TRBV6-6 and TRBJ1-6; D might be TRBD1 (5 bases). Germline V gives CDR1 MNHNY, CDR2 SVGAGI (reference sequence). The CDR3 totals 12 residues.

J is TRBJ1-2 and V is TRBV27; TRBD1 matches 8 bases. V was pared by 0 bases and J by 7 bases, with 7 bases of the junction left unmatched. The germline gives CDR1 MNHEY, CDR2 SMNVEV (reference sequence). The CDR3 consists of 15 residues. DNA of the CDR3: TGTGCCAGCAGTTTATCCCCGGGACAGGAGCTTGGCTACACCTTC. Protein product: CASSLSPGQELGYTF.

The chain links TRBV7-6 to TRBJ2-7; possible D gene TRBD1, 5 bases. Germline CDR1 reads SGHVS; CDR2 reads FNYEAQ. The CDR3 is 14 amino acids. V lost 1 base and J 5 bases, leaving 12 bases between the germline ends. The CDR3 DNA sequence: TGTGCCAGCAGCTTAGGGGCAGGGCAGGACGAGCAGTACTTC. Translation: CASSLGAGQDEQYF.

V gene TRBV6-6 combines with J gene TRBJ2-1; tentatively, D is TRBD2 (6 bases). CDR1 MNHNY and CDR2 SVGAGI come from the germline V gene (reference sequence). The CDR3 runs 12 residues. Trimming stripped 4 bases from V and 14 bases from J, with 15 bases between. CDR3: CASSSGLSVEFF. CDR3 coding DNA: TGTGCCAGCAGTTCGGGACTCAGCGTTGAGTTCTTC.

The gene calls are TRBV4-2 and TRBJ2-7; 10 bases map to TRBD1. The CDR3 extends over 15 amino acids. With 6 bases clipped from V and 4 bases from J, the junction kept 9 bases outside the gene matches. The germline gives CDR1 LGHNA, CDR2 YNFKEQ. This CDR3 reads CASRRLTGGEYEQYF. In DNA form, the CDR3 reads TGTGCCAGCAGGAGGTTGACAGGGGGCGAGTACGAGCAGTACTTC.

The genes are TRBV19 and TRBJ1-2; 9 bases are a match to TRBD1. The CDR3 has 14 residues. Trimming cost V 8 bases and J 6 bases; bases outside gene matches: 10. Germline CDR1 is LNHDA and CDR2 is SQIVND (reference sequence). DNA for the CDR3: TGTGCCAGTCAAAATTTAGGGACAGGGCATGGCTACACCTTC. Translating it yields CASQNLGTGHGYTF.

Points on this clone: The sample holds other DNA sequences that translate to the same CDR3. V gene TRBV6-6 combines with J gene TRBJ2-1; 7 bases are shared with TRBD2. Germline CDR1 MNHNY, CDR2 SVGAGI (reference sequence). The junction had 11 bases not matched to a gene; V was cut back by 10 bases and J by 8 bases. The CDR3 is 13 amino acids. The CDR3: CATKEVAGDEQFF. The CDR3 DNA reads TGTGCCACCAAGGAAGTGGCGGGGGATGAGCAGTTCTTC.

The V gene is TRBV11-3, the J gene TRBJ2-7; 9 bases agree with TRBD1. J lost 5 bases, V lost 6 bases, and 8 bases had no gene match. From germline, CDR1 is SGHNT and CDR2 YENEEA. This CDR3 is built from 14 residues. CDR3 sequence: CASSHRDRAHEQYF. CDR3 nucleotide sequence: TGTGCCAGCAGTCACCGGGACAGGGCCCACGAGCAGTACTTC.

The CDR3 region is CASSLEWGGLGDTQYF. The CDR3 coding sequence is TGTGCCAGCAGTCTAGAATGGGGGGGCCTAGGAGATACGCAGTATTTT. The rearrangement links TRBV7-2 to TRBJ2-3, with D tentatively TRBD2 (7 bases). CDR1 and CDR2 (germline): SGHTA, FQGNSA. The CDR3 spans 16 residues. The germline V and J ends were trimmed by 6 bases and 5 bases, with 21 bases remaining between them.

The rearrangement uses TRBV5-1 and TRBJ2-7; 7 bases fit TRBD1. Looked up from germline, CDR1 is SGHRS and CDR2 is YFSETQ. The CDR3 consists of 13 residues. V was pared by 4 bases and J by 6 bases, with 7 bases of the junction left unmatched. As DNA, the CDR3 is TGCGCCAGCAGCCTGGGGACAGCTGGCGAGCAGTACTTC. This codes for CASSLGTAGEQYF.

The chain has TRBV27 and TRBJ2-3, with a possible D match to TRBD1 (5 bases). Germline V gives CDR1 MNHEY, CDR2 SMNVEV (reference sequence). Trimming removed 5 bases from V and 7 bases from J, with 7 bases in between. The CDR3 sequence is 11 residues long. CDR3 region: CASSPGYTQYF. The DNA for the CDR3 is TGTGCCAGCAGTCCAGGGTATACGCAGTATTTT.